Following are 31 T cell receptor beta chains from one sample sequenced in a study of early T cells in non-severe SARS-CoV-2 infection. TCRdb reanalysed the 5' RACE reads using MiXCR and keeps one entry per CDR3 protein. The sample contains 65,000 to 70,000 distinct CDR3 sequences, 11% of which appear only once. The sequencing input was whole blood. These receptors all stem from an adult who was a healthcare worker with PCR-confirmed SARS-CoV-2 infection or an uninfected control (not recorded which).

In nucleotides, the CDR3 is TGCAGCGTTCCCGTTCCCGGGGGCAGAGAGACCCAGTACTTC. This codes for CSVPVPGGRETQYF. This chain uses TRBV29-1 with TRBJ2-5, with D perhaps being TRBD1 or TRBD2 (6 bases each). Germline V gene sequence: CDR1 SQVTM, CDR2 ANQGSEA. This CDR3 region has 14 residues. Trimming took off 5 bases at V and 4 bases at J, with 17 bases between the two ends.

The sample holds many counts of this clonotype. V gene TRBV3-1 combines with J gene TRBJ2-5, with D maybe TRBD2 (6 bases). The V gene lost 0 bases and the J gene lost 5 bases, with 10 bases spanning the gap. This CDR3 contains 14 residues. CDR1 LGHDT and CDR2 YNNKEL come from the germline V gene (reference sequence). In DNA form, the CDR3 reads TGTGCCAGCAGCCAAGATGCGGGGTCGGAGACCCAGTACTTC. Translation: CASSQDAGSETQYF.

The rearrangement links TRBV11-1 to TRBJ1-5; a possible D gene is TRBD1 (5 bases). Germline assignment: CDR1 SGHAT and CDR2 FQDESV (reference sequence). CDR3 length equals 16 residues. V was clipped by 2 bases and J by 5 bases, with 16 bases between them. Here the CDR3 reads CASSLIFGAEDQPQHF. As DNA, the CDR3 is TGTGCCAGCAGCTTAATCTTCGGGGCGGAGGATCAGCCCCAGCATTTT.

The chain is built from TRBV20-1 and TRBJ2-7; D might be TRBD2 (5 bases). The V gene lost 3 bases and the J gene lost 3 bases, with 12 bases spanning the gap. CDR1 DFQATT and CDR2 SNEGSKA come from the germline V gene (reference sequence). The CDR3 is 13 residues long. The CDR3 here is CSARVAPVYEQYF. The CDR3 DNA reads as TGCAGTGCTAGGGTAGCGCCGGTCTACGAGCAGTACTTC.

J is TRBJ1-6 and V is TRBV3-1; tentative D call: TRBD1 (5 bases). V lost 1 base, J lost 10 bases, and 11 bases lay in between. Looked up from germline, CDR1 is LGHDT and CDR2 is YNNKEL (reference sequence). This CDR3 comprises 14 residues. The CDR3 DNA reads TGTGCCAGCAGCCAAGGGGGCTATGACTCACCCCTCCACTTT. Residues: CASSQGGYDSPLHF.

A note on this clonotype: Without the conserved terminal phenylalanine or tryptophan, this CDR3 likely stems from a read error. The chain carries TRBV7-2 and TRBJ2-3; tentative D call: TRBD2 (6 bases). Per germline, CDR1 SGHTA and CDR2 FQGNSA. CDR3 length equals 14 residues. Between the trimmed V and J ends, which lost 2 bases and 4 bases, there was a span of 10 bases. This CDR3 reads CASSLMRGSDTQYS. The CDR3 DNA reads TGTGCCAGCAGCTTAATGCGGGGCTCAGATACGCAGTATTCT.

CDR3 in amino acids: CATSEKGQGFYNEQFF. The CDR3 DNA follows: TGTGCCACCAGTGAGAAGGGCCAGGGTTTCTACAATGAGCAGTTCTTC. The V call is TRBV24-1, the J call TRBJ2-1, with a tentative D call TRBD1 (5 bases). With 4 bases removed from V and 3 bases from J, the gap between germline ends came to 15 bases. Germline CDR1 and CDR2: KGHDR and SFDVKD. This CDR3 contains 16 residues.

The chain employs TRBV28 and TRBJ1-4; 9 nucleotides match TRBD1. Germline V gene lookup returns CDR1 MDHEN and CDR2 SYDVKM. Trimming cost V 11 bases and J 7 bases; bases outside gene matches: 8. The CDR3 is 13 residues long. The CDR3 loop is CASAGQGPEKLFF. The CDR3 bases are TGTGCCTCAGCGGGACAGGGCCCTGAAAAACTGTTTTTT.

There are a few counts of this clonotype. The rearrangement links TRBV6-6 to TRBJ2-7; TRBD1 might be the D (5 bases). CDR3 length: 15 residues. Trimming pared 2 bases from V and 0 bases from J, leaving 11 bases between. The germline gives CDR1 MNHNY, CDR2 SVGAGI (reference sequence). In DNA, the CDR3 is TGTGCCAGCAGTTACGGGGCAACTCTCTCCTACGAGCAGTACTTC. As protein: CASSYGATLSYEQYF.

The J gene is TRBJ2-2, the V gene TRBV9; D gene ambiguous. Germline values: CDR1 SGDLS, CDR2 YYNGEE. The germline V and J ends were trimmed by 4 bases and 3 bases, with 13 bases remaining between them. This CDR3 comprises 15 residues. As DNA, the CDR3 is TGTGCCAGCAGCCCGTGGGCTATTGACACCGGGGAGCTGTTTTTT. Protein product: CASSPWAIDTGELFF.

V and J are TRBV20-1 and TRBJ1-2; D is unclear. V lost 5 bases and J lost 4, with 11 bases in between. CDR1 and CDR2 (germline): DFQATT, SNEGSKA (reference sequence). The CDR3 totals 12 residues. The chain's CDR3 is CSAAPGLYGYTF. The CDR3 nucleotides are TGCAGTGCTGCCCCGGGCCTCTATGGCTACACCTTC.

The chain joins TRBV9 to TRBJ2-7; D remains ambiguous. V lost 2 bases and J lost 2, with 14 bases in between. The CDR3 extends over 15 amino acids. Germline V CDR1 and CDR2: SGDLS, YYNGEE. The CDR3 sequence is CASSVSSGITYEQYF. CDR3 coding DNA: TGTGCCAGCAGCGTTTCTAGTGGAATCACCTACGAGCAGTACTTC.

This clonotype was picked up a small number of times. This rearrangement joins TRBV18 to TRBJ2-3; maybe TRBD1 (5 bases). Trimming stripped 3 bases from V and 5 bases from J, with 12 bases between. The length of the CDR3 is 14 residues. In germline, CDR1 is KGHSH, CDR2 LQKENI. CDR3 coding DNA: TGTGCCAGCTCACCCCCGTCCAGGGAAGATACGCAGTATTTT. Translating it yields CASSPPSREDTQYF.

The J gene is TRBJ1-1, the V gene TRBV6-2 or TRBV6-3; perhaps TRBD1 as D (6 bases). V was shortened by 2 bases and J by 1 base, with 8 bases between the two germline ends. CDR1 is MNHEY, CDR2 SVGEGT, per germline. The CDR3 contains 14 residues. The CDR3: CASSYTTGNTEAFF. Here the CDR3 DNA reads TGTGCCAGCAGTTACACGACAGGGAACACTGAAGCTTTCTTT.

The chain couples TRBV10-1 to TRBJ2-1, with a tentative D call TRBD2 (6 bases). This CDR3 is 16 amino acids long. Germline values: CDR1 WNHNN, CDR2 SYGVQD (reference sequence). The ends were cut back, 4 bases at V and 0 bases at J, with 13 bases in the middle. In nucleotides, the CDR3 is TGCGCCAGCAGTGGAGTGCAGGGAGGCTCCTACAATGAGCAGTTCTTC. It translates to CASSGVQGGSYNEQFF.

This clonotype was seen only a few times. The rearrangement joins TRBV27 to TRBJ2-1; a possible D gene is TRBD2 (6 bases). Germline V gene data show CDR1 as MNHEY and CDR2 as SMNVEV (reference sequence). The germline V and J ends were trimmed by 2 bases and 7 bases, with 9 bases remaining between them. The CDR3 has 13 residues. The chain's CDR3 is CASSLTGVNEQFF. The CDR3 region has the DNA TGTGCCAGCAGTTTAACGGGAGTGAATGAGCAGTTCTTC.

In this sample, this clonotype turned up a few times. This rearrangement joins TRBV20-1 to TRBJ2-3, with TRBD1 matching 9 bases. Germline V gene data show CDR1 as DFQATT and CDR2 as SNEGSKA (reference sequence). V dropped 4 bases and J dropped 4; count of bases not matched to a gene: 12. The CDR3 totals 16 residues. The CDR3 sequence is CSATVPGQGNADTQYF. Here the CDR3 DNA reads TGCAGTGCTACCGTCCCGGGACAGGGTAACGCAGATACGCAGTATTTT.

This clonotype was counted between two and nine times. V usage is TRBV7-3 and J usage is TRBJ2-3; weak D call: TRBD1 (6 bases). This CDR3 has 17 amino acids. V was clipped by 1 base and J by 3 bases, with 17 bases between them. Per the germline V gene, CDR1 is SGHTA and CDR2 is FQGTGA. In DNA form, the CDR3 reads TGTGCCAGCAGCTTAAGGCAGGGGATAGGCCGTACAGATACGCAGTATTTT. This encodes CASSLRQGIGRTDTQYF.

The chain carries TRBV20-1 and TRBJ2-7; D not certain. Germline loops: CDR1 DFQATT, CDR2 SNEGSKA (reference sequence). The germline V and J ends were trimmed by 3 bases and 7 bases, with 7 bases remaining between them. This CDR3 region has 10 residues. The CDR3 loop is CSASNREQYF. CDR3 sequence (DNA): TGCAGTGCTAGTAACCGGGAGCAGTACTTC.

This clonotype was seen a handful of times. The chain carries TRBV20-1 and TRBJ1-4; D remains ambiguous. The CDR3 is 15 amino acids. Per the germline V gene, CDR1 is DFQATT and CDR2 is SNEGSKA (reference sequence). V was shortened by 0 bases and J by 7 bases, with 15 bases between the two germline ends. The CDR3 DNA sequence: TGCAGTGCTAGAGAGCCAATTTCGGAGGGTGAAAAACTGTTTTTT. It yields the protein CSAREPISEGEKLFF.

This chain uses TRBV7-9 with TRBJ2-1; no clear D. Looked up from germline, CDR1 is SEHNR and CDR2 is FQNEAQ (reference sequence). The CDR3 contains 17 residues. The germline V and J ends were trimmed by 2 bases and 2 bases, with 16 bases remaining between them. Here the CDR3 reads CASSLLLGSAPYNEQFF. The CDR3 DNA reads as TGTGCCAGCAGCTTACTCTTAGGCTCAGCCCCCTACAATGAGCAGTTCTTC.

This clonotype was observed many times. The V call is TRBV12-3 or TRBV12-4, the J call TRBJ2-2, with TRBD1 matching 9 bases. The CDR3 length is 16 residues. The J segment lost 3 bases and the V segment lost 3 bases, leaving 5 bases of the junction unmatched. The CDR3 protein is CASSFGTGRYTGELFF. CDR3 DNA sequence: TGTGCCAGCAGTTTCGGGACAGGGCGATACACCGGGGAGCTGTTTTTT.

This clonotype was observed a few times. This sequence joins TRBV7-3 and TRBJ2-7, with a tentative D call TRBD2 (5 bases). CDR1 is SGHTA, CDR2 FQGTGA, per germline. V lost 2 bases, J lost 5 bases, and 13 bases lay in between. The CDR3 loop spans 14 amino acids. CDR3 in amino acids: CASSLHGSSNEQYF. In DNA form, the CDR3 reads TGTGCCAGCAGCTTACATGGGAGTAGTAACGAGCAGTACTTC.

This clonotype was observed at least ten times. The chain combines TRBV28 with TRBJ2-7, with D unresolved. This CDR3 spans 13 amino acids. The germline V gene has CDR1 MDHEN and CDR2 SYDVKM. V shed 7 bases and J shed 1 base, with 11 bases lying between them. CDR3 protein: CASTPLGSYEQYF. The DNA of the CDR3 is TGTGCCAGCACGCCATTAGGATCCTACGAGCAGTACTTC. Full variable domain (remainder filled in from reference TRBV28 and TRBJ2-7): DVKVTQSSRYLVKRTGEKVFLECVQDMDHENMFWYRQDPGLGLRLIYFSYDVKMKEKGDIPEGYSVSREKKERFSLILESASTNQTSMYLCASTPLGSYEQYFGPGTRLTVT.

This chain links TRBV20-1 with TRBJ2-1, with 13 bases matching TRBD2. Germline CDR1 is DFQATT and CDR2 is SNEGSKA (reference sequence). The CDR3 has 13 amino acids. V lost 7 bases and J lost 7; bases outside the gene matches: 4. The CDR3 is CSGGLAGWNEQFF. CDR3 sequence (DNA): TGCAGTGGGGGACTAGCGGGATGGAATGAGCAGTTCTTC.

This clonotype was seen only a few times. The chain has TRBV27 and TRBJ1-4, with D perhaps TRBD1 (6 bases). Trimming took 7 bases from V and 8 from J, leaving 11 bases between them. Germline V CDR1 and CDR2: MNHEY, SMNVEV (reference sequence). There are 12 residues in the CDR3. The CDR3 DNA reads TGTGCCAGCAAGGGGGTGCGCGAAAAACTGTTTTTT. It translates to CASKGVREKLFF.

This clonotype was counted a few times. This chain connects TRBV20-1 to TRBJ2-7; tentative D call: TRBD2 (5 bases). Between the trimmed V and J ends, which lost 6 bases and 5 bases, there was a span of 11 bases. CDR3 size: 11 residues. Germline values: CDR1 DFQATT, CDR2 SNEGSKA (reference sequence). DNA of the CDR3: TGCAGTGCCACCCTCGGGGACGAGCAGTACTTC. Protein sequence: CSATLGDEQYF.

This clonotype was recorded at least ten times. The V call is TRBV7-3, the J call TRBJ1-2, with 7 nucleotides matching TRBD1. After removal of 5 bases from V and 3 bases from J, the junction contained 18 bases not matched to a gene. Per germline, CDR1 SGHTA and CDR2 FQGTGA. The CDR3 covers 18 residues. This CDR3 reads CASSPGVYPSGTDYGYTF. DNA for the CDR3: TGTGCCAGCAGCCCCGGCGTTTACCCGTCCGGGACAGACTATGGCTACACCTTC.

The rearrangement links TRBV9 to TRBJ1-6, with D possibly TRBD1 on 5 matching bases. The CDR3 spans 14 residues. CDR1 is SGDLS and CDR2 is YYNGEE in the germline V gene. Trimming left V 0 bases short and J 7 bases short, with 8 bases between. Here the CDR3 reads CASSVGGLNSPLHF. As DNA, the CDR3 is TGTGCCAGCAGCGTAGGGGGCTTAAATTCACCCCTCCACTTT.

CDR3 in amino acids: CASSLAGKTEIPDTQYF. The CDR3 nucleotides are TGTGCCAGCAGCTTAGCCGGCAAGACAGAAATCCCAGATACGCAGTATTTT. The chain couples TRBV7-8 to TRBJ2-3, with a possible D match to TRBD1 (5 bases). The ends were cut back, 0 bases at V and 4 bases at J, with 17 bases in the middle. Germline loops: CDR1 SGHVS, CDR2 FQNEAQ. CDR3 length equals 17 residues.

The V gene is TRBV2, the J gene TRBJ2-4; possible D gene TRBD1, 5 bases. Trimming stripped 1 base from V and 7 bases from J, with 17 bases between. Germline V gene data show CDR1 as SNHLY and CDR2 as FYNNEI. The CDR3 loop spans 16 amino acids. Here the CDR3 reads CASSEGESGLGNIQYF. The CDR3 DNA follows: TGTGCCAGCAGTGAAGGGGAATCAGGGCTAGGGAACATTCAGTACTTC.